The 25 T cell receptor beta chains below come from one sample, sequenced in a study of breast tumors, draining lymph nodes, adjacent tissues. Samples came from axillary lymph nodes draining the breast cancer. TCRdb called the multiplex PCR reads again in MiXCR, with one record for every CDR3 protein. The table shows around 130,000 distinct CDR3 sequences, with around 20% occurring only once. The material sequenced was axillary lymph node tissue. Receptor source: a female donor with breast cancer. Some clones in this sample may be carry-over from other donors' samples.

With regard to this clonotype: This may come from a read error, since a much larger clone is one base off. The V call is TRBV14, the J call TRBJ2-3; the D gene could be TRBD1 or TRBD2 (5 bases each). The length of the CDR3 is 15 residues. The germline V gene encodes CDR1 SGHDN and CDR2 FVKESK. CDR3 sequence reads: CAGRQAGTPIDTQYF. DNA for the CDR3: TGTGCCGGCAGGCAAGCCGGGACCCCAATAGATACGCAGTATTTT. Using reference TRBV14 and TRBJ2-3 for the parts outside the CDR3, the full variable domain is EAGVTQFPSHSVIEKGQTVTLRCDPISGHDNLYWYRRVMGKEIKFLLHFVKESKQDESGMPNNRFLAERTGGTYSTLKVQPAELEDSGVYFCAGRQAGTPIDTQYFGPGTRLTVL.

This clonotype was observed many times. The chain is built from TRBV2 and TRBJ2-1; D assignment may be TRBD1 or TRBD2 (5 bases each). Trimming shortened V by 7 bases and J by 8 bases, and 18 bases separated the two germline ends. The CDR3 length is 14 residues. The V gene's germline CDR1 is SNHLY and CDR2 FYNNEI. This CDR3 is CASIPPGPRDEQFF. The CDR3 DNA reads TGTGCCAGCATCCCGCCGGGGCCTAGGGATGAGCAGTTCTTC.

This clonotype was seen repeatedly, ten times or more. The chain is built from TRBV12-3 or TRBV12-4 and TRBJ1-3; D is undetermined. The CDR3 extends over 14 amino acids. V dropped 8 bases and J dropped 0 bases, with 11 bases sitting between them. DNA for the CDR3: TGTGCCAGCCGCACCGCCGGCTCTGGAAACACCATATATTTT. It yields the protein CASRTAGSGNTIYF.

This clonotype was counted at least ten times. The rearrangement links TRBV5-1 to TRBJ2-3; D remains ambiguous. Trimming removed 1 base at V and 4 bases at J, with 7 bases between. CDR3 size: 13 residues. Germline-derived CDR1 and CDR2 are SGHRS and YFSETQ. The CDR3 nucleotides are TGCGCCAGCAGCTTGAGCGCCCCAGATACGCAGTATTTT. This encodes CASSLSAPDTQYF.

There are many counts of this clonotype. The gene calls are TRBV19 and TRBJ2-6, with 11 nucleotides matching TRBD1. The CDR3 covers 17 residues. V lost 5 bases, J lost 4 bases, and 7 bases stayed unmatched. Germline CDR1 reads LNHDA; CDR2 reads SQIVND (reference sequence). CDR3 sequence: CASSPRTGGSGANVLTF. The CDR3 DNA reads TGTGCCAGTAGTCCCAGGACAGGGGGCTCCGGGGCCAACGTCCTGACTTTC.

This clonotype was seen at least ten times. The V call is TRBV4-2, the J call TRBJ2-1; TRBD2 matches 13 bases. The CDR3 runs 17 residues. The V gene's germline CDR1 is LGHNA and CDR2 YNFKEQ. The V segment lost 4 bases and the J segment 4 bases; nucleotides outside the gene matches: 7. CDR3 nucleotides: TGTGCCAGCAGCCCCGGACTAGCGGGAGCGGAGTACAATGAGCAGTTCTTC. Its protein is CASSPGLAGAEYNEQFF.

On this clonotype itself: This sequence may be a read error, since a much larger clone differs from it by one base. The chain couples TRBV20-1 to TRBJ2-5, with TRBD1 as a possible D gene (6 bases). CDR1 and CDR2 from the germline V gene are DFQATT and SNEGSKA (reference sequence). V was shortened by 7 bases and J by 4 bases, with 16 bases between the two germline ends. This CDR3 has 13 residues. The CDR3 spells CSGGWGRGETQYF. CDR3 coding DNA: TGCAGTGGGGGGTGGGGGCGTGGAGAGACCCAGTACTTC.

This clonotype has ten or more counts. J is TRBJ2-2 and V is TRBV5-1, with 9 positions matching TRBD2. The germline V gene encodes CDR1 SGHRS and CDR2 YFSETQ. V gave up 0 bases and J gave up 5 bases; unmatched junction bases: 2. The CDR3 covers 15 residues. The CDR3 is CASSLDSGSTGELFF. CDR3 coding DNA: TGCGCCAGCAGCTTGGATAGCGGGAGTACCGGGGAGCTGTTTTTT.

This clonotype was counted ten times or more. This chain uses TRBV6-1 with TRBJ2-7, with 9 nucleotides matching TRBD2. Unmatched junction bases numbered 14, after V lost 11 bases and J lost 6 bases. The CDR3 runs to 14 residues. Germline lookup yields CDR1 MNHNS and CDR2 SASEGT. CDR3 loop: CAGQGDSGSFEQYF. The CDR3 DNA follows: TGTGCCGGCCAAGGTGATAGCGGGAGTTTCGAGCAGTACTTC.

This clonotype was counted at least ten times. This rearrangement joins TRBV7-6 to TRBJ2-3; D is tentatively TRBD1 or TRBD2 (5 bases each). CDR1 is SGHVS, CDR2 FNYEAQ, per germline. Trimming took off 1 base at V and 6 bases at J, with 11 bases between the two ends. The CDR3 has 14 amino acids. This CDR3 reads CASSLGGSADTQYF. The CDR3 DNA reads TGTGCCAGCAGCTTAGGGGGGTCTGCCGATACGCAGTATTTT. The entire variable domain, with the rest obtained from reference TRBV7-6 and TRBJ2-3, is as follows: GAGVSQSPRYKVTKRGQDVALRCDPISGHVSLYWYRQALGQGPEFLTYFNYEAQQDKSGLPNDRFSAERPEGSISTLTIQRTEQRDSAMYRCASSLGGSADTQYFGPGTRLTVL.

This clonotype was counted a few times. The chain uses TRBV28 and TRBJ1-5; TRBD1 might be the D (5 bases). This CDR3 is built from 15 residues. Germline V gene lookup returns CDR1 MDHEN and CDR2 SYDVKM. V was shortened by 3 bases and J by 7 bases, with 16 bases between the two germline ends. Here the CDR3 reads CASSFGRVRGQPQHF. CDR3 bases: TGTGCCAGCAGTTTCGGCAGGGTAAGAGGGCAGCCCCAGCATTTT.

This clonotype was recorded only once. The chain joins TRBV20-1 to TRBJ2-7; D might be TRBD2 (6 bases). Germline lookup yields CDR1 DFQATT and CDR2 SNEGSKA (reference sequence). CDR3 length: 12 residues. Between the trimmed V and J ends, which lost 3 bases and 6 bases, there was a span of 12 bases. The CDR3 sequence is CSASGSGLEQYF. The CDR3, as DNA: TGCAGTGCTAGCGGGAGTGGTCTCGAGCAGTACTTC.

This clonotype was counted many times. Here the CDR3 DNA reads TGCAGTGCTAGAGGGACAGGGGGCTATGGCTACACCTTC. Translating gives CSARGTGGYGYTF. The chain carries TRBV20-1 and TRBJ1-2; 10 bases fit TRBD1. CDR1 and CDR2 (germline): DFQATT, SNEGSKA (reference sequence). V dropped 1 base and J dropped 4; count of bases not matched to a gene: 0. The CDR3 runs to 13 residues.

About this clonotype: Given a much more abundant clone one base away, this may be a read error. V usage is TRBV6-5 and J usage is TRBJ2-1; TRBD2 agrees at 7 bases. This CDR3 spans 16 amino acids. Germline CDR1 MNHEY, CDR2 SVGAGI. The V gene end was trimmed by 7 bases and the J gene end by 5 bases; junction bases not matched to a gene: 14. Written as DNA, the CDR3 is TGTGCCAGCATGATAGTGGCGGGGAGGGTCCACAATGAGCAGTTCTTC. It codes for CASMIVAGRVHNEQFF.

This clonotype was counted at least ten times. This chain uses TRBV7-9 with TRBJ2-6, with 12 positions matching TRBD2. The CDR3 totals 16 residues. CDR1 is SEHNR, CDR2 FQNEAQ, per germline (reference sequence). Trimming took 9 bases from V and 1 from J; bases not matched to a gene: 4. Written as DNA, the CDR3 is TGTGCCAGTACACTAGCGGGGGGATCTGGGGCCAACGTCCTGACTTTC. Its protein is CASTLAGGSGANVLTF.

The DNA of the CDR3 is TGTGCCAGCAGAATCGCACAGGGAAAGCGGGGGGCCAACGTCCTGACTTTC. The encoded protein is CASRIAQGKRGANVLTF. This chain joins TRBV12-3 or TRBV12-4 and TRBJ2-6; D might be TRBD1 (6 bases). Trimming pared 6 bases from V and 4 bases from J, leaving 19 bases between. The CDR3 loop spans 17 amino acids.

This clonotype has more than one count but fewer than ten. V and J are TRBV28 and TRBJ1-2, with TRBD1 matching 7 bases. The V gene end was trimmed by 5 bases and the J gene end by 5 bases; junction bases not matched to a gene: 14. This CDR3 is built from 16 residues. The germline V gene encodes CDR1 MDHEN and CDR2 SYDVKM. The CDR3 DNA reads TGTGCCAGCAGTCGAACGGGGGGAGGGGGCGCTTATGGCTACACCTTC. Encoded protein: CASSRTGGGGAYGYTF.

This clonotype was seen many times. The rearrangement uses TRBV2 and TRBJ2-7; no definite D call. Germline V gene sequence: CDR1 SNHLY, CDR2 FYNNEI. Trimming took off 6 bases at V and 0 bases at J, with 9 bases between the two ends. There are 13 residues in the CDR3. CDR3 sequence (DNA): TGTGCCAGCAGAAAGGGAAGCTCCTACGAGCAGTACTTC. Amino acids: CASRKGSSYEQYF.

As for this clonotype: A junction end diverges from the germline sequence, so it may reflect a read error. The J gene is TRBJ2-7, the V gene TRBV7-3; D is uncertain. The CDR3 extends over 12 amino acids. CDR1 is SGHTA and CDR2 is FQGTGA in the germline V gene. As DNA, the CDR3 is TGTGCCGGCAGCTTAACGCACGGCGAGCAGTACTTC. Its translation is CAGSLTHGEQYF.

This clonotype was counted at least ten times. The J gene is TRBJ1-2, the V gene TRBV20-1, with D tentatively TRBD1 (6 bases). V lost 4 bases and J 4 bases, leaving 16 bases between the germline ends. CDR3 length: 14 residues. Germline CDR1 is DFQATT and CDR2 is SNEGSKA (reference sequence). CDR3 nucleotide sequence: TGCAGTGCTATAAAGCGACAGGAGCTCTATGGCTACACCTTC. Protein: CSAIKRQELYGYTF.

This clonotype was seen a few times. The chain employs TRBV28 and TRBJ2-4; maybe TRBD2 (5 bases). Germline V lookup: CDR1 MDHEN, CDR2 SYDVKM. V lost 7 bases and J lost 4, with 14 bases in between. This CDR3 has 14 amino acids. The CDR3 DNA is TGTGCCAGCACTCCGCCTCGGAGGAAAAACATTCAGTACTTC. Residues: CASTPPRRKNIQYF.

There are many counts of this clonotype. V and J are TRBV6-5 and TRBJ2-1; D might be TRBD2 (5 bases). The CDR3 extends over 14 amino acids. CDR1 MNHEY and CDR2 SVGAGI come from the germline V gene. The ends were cut back, 6 bases at V and 2 bases at J, with 11 bases in the middle. CDR3 loop: CASRPSGTYNEQFF. The CDR3 DNA is TGTGCCAGCAGACCCAGCGGTACCTACAATGAGCAGTTCTTC.

Many counts were recorded for this clonotype. The gene calls are TRBV18 and TRBJ2-7; 7 bases are shared with TRBD2. The trim removed 5 bases at V and 4 bases at J, leaving 5 bases unmatched. Germline V CDR1 and CDR2: KGHSH, LQKENI. The CDR3 loop spans 13 amino acids. The CDR3 is CASSVLATYEQYF. CDR3 nucleotide sequence: TGTGCCAGCTCAGTACTAGCGACTTACGAGCAGTACTTC.

This clonotype was recorded at least ten times. The chain links TRBV5-1 to TRBJ2-7, with a possible D match to TRBD1 (7 bases). The V end lost 4 bases, the J end lost 0 bases, and 14 bases lay between the germline ends. The CDR3 extends over 15 amino acids. From germline, CDR1 is SGHRS and CDR2 YFSETQ. The CDR3 coding sequence is TGCGCCAGCAGCGCCGGGGGACAGCTCTCCTACGAGCAGTACTTC. It translates to CASSAGGQLSYEQYF.

This clonotype was found many times. The chain joins TRBV5-1 to TRBJ2-5; perhaps TRBD1 as D (5 bases). The CDR3 is made up of 14 amino acids. Germline CDR1 is SGHRS and CDR2 is YFSETQ. V dropped 3 bases and J dropped 3 bases, with 12 bases sitting between them. The CDR3 loop reads CASSYRTPEETQYF. CDR3 sequence (DNA): TGCGCCAGCAGCTACCGGACACCCGAAGAGACCCAGTACTTC.